This is a list of T cell receptor beta chains from one sample in a study of cytomegalovirus exposure and HLA in healthy donors. TCRdb keeps only in-frame clones here, not all; method: immunoSEQ multiplex PCR. The sample lists about 120,000 clones, around 76% occurring once. Sequenced input: PBMCs. These receptors were taken from a man aged 55 to 70 in good health and CMV-seropositive. Each CDR3 is given with its conserved first and last residue.

V gene	CDR3 protein
TRBV5-1	CASSSPLGQGLGQETQYF
TRBV9	CASSRGRQGNTEAFF
TRBV7-9	CASSLDGNQPQHF
TRBV5-1	CASSLDIGGTVNTEAFF
TRBV18	CASSPGTQSNSPLHF
TRBV5-1	CASSLGQNPDYGYTF
TRBV19	CASSIVMRSSGNTIYF
TRBV11-2	CASSVFFGGVEAFF
TRBV7-9	CASSLGTSSNQPQHF
TRBV18	CASSPSSGQGITEAFF
TRBV6-5	CASSYSRAKETQYF
TRBV4-1	CASSRRTGPRVDQPQHF
TRBV2	CASSERWAEKAFF
TRBV11-3	CASSTRTGFLNQPQHF
TRBV6-1	CASSLRWAGGREQYF
TRBV28	CASSRPGTGFGEAFF
TRBV28	CASTGRFEGYTF
TRBV19	CASSGTRLAGVGEQFF
TRBV10-2	CASSGGRTEAFF
TRBV5-1	CASSLASAGYNEQFF
TRBV6-1	CASSLKHASTEAFF
TRBV30	CAWNPSRARGNEQYF
TRBV27	CASSWRRGGDGYTF
TRBV4-1	CASSQDLRGNQPQHF
TRBV27	CASSLFVKNTEAFF
TRBV7-2	CASSLRLAGQETQYF
TRBV5-1	CASSWQGAETQYF
TRBV10-3	CAIGTRKAEQYF
TRBV7-3	CASSRGLATTVETQYF
TRBV2	CASSEQNTEAFF
TRBV9	CASSADGGQPQHF
TRBV19	CASSTRTSELYEQYF
TRBV15	CATSKTAGLYEKLFF
TRBV7-3	CASSRTGGRYEQYF
TRBV15	CATLNVFSGGRQETQYF
TRBV2	CASSDREGTEAFF
TRBV11-2	CASSLDRTWGYTF
TRBV25-1	CASSGDRGPPEQFF
TRBV19	CASSIEGRSNQPQHF
TRBV7-9	CASSLMGGQETQYF
TRBV19	CASSIRGGTPTQYF
TRBV2	CASSGTGQAYNEQFF
TRBV9	CASSARDSSGNTIYF
TRBV9	CASSVAGDGFADTQYF
TRBV5-1	CASSLGDRPQETQYF
TRBV11-1	CASSWTSGSRTDTQYF
TRBV7-3	CASSVGVGGREKLFF
TRBV5-1	CASRGVNSYEQYF
TRBV11-2	CASSLGREYTGELFF
TRBV29-1	CSDRQGSNYGYTF
TRBV28	CASSSRGASYNSPLHF
TRBV6-5	CASSYKSGLYGYTF
TRBV2	CASSAVIATAFF